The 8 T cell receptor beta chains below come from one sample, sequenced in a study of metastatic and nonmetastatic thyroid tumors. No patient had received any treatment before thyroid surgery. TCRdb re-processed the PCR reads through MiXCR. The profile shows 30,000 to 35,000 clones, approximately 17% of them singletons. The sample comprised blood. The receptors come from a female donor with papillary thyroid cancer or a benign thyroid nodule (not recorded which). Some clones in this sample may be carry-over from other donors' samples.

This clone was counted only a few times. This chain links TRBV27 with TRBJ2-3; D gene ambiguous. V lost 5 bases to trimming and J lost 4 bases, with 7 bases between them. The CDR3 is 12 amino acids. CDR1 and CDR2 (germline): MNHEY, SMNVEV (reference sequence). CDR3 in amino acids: CASSPTSDTQYF. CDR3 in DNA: TGTGCCAGCAGTCCGACCTCAGATACGCAGTATTTT.

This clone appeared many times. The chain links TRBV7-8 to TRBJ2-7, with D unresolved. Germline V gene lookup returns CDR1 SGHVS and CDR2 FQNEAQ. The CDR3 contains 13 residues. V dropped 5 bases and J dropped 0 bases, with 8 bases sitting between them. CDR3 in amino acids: CASSPQSSYEQYF. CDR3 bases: TGTGCCAGCAGCCCCCAGAGCTCCTACGAGCAGTACTTC.

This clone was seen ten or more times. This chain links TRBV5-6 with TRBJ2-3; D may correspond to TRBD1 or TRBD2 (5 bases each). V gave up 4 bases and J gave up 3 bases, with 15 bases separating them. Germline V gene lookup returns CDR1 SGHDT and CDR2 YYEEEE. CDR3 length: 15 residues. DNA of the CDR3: TGTGCCAGCAGCCCTTGGGGGTCCGAAACAGATACGCAGTATTTT. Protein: CASSPWGSETDTQYF. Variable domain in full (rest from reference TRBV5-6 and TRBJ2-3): DAGVTQSPTHLIKTRGQQVTLRCSPKSGHDTVSWYQQALGQGPQFIFQYYEEEERQRGNFPDRFSGHQFPNYSSELNVNALLLGDSALYLCASSPWGSETDTQYFGPGTRLTVL.

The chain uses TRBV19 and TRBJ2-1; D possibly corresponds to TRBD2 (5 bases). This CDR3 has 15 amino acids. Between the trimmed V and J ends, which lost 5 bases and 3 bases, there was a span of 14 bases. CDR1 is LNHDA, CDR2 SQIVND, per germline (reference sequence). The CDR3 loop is CASSPPAVVYNEQFF. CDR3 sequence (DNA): TGTGCCAGTAGTCCCCCAGCGGTAGTCTACAATGAGCAGTTCTTC. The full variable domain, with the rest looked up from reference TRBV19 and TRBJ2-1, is DGGITQSPKYLFRKEGQNVTLSCEQNLNHDAMYWYRQDPGQGLRLIYYSQIVNDFQKGDIAEGYSVSREKKESFPLTVTSAQKNPTAFYLCASSPPAVVYNEQFFGPGTRLTVL.

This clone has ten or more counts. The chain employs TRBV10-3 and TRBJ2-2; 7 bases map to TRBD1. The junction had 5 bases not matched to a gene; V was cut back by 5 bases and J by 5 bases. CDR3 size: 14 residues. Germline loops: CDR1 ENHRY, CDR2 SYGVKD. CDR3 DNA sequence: TGTGCCATCAGTAAACAGGGGCCGACCGGGGAGCTGTTTTTT. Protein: CAISKQGPTGELFF.

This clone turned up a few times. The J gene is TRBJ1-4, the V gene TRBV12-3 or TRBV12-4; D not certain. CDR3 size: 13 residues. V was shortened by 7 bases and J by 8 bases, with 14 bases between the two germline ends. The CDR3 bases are TGTGCCAGCAAGGTCCAGGAATCCGAAAAACTGTTTTTT. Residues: CASKVQESEKLFF.

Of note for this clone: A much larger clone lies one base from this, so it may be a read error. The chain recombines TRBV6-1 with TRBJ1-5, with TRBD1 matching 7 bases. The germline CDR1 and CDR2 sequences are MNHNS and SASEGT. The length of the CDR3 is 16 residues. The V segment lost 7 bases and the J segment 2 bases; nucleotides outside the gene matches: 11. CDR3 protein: CASTLDRWSGNQPQHF. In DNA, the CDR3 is TGTGCCAGCACCTTGGACAGGTGGTCTGGCAATCAGCCCCAGCATTTT.

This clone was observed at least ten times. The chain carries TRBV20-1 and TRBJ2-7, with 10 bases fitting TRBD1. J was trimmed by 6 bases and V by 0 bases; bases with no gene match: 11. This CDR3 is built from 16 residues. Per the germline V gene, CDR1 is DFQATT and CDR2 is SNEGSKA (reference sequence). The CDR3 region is CSARDGSGTGVFEQYF. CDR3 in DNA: TGCAGTGCTAGAGATGGATCTGGGACAGGGGTTTTCGAGCAGTACTTC.